The rows below give T cell receptor beta chains drawn from one sample of a study of blood T cell repertoires in COVID-19. This table comes from immunoSEQ multiplex PCR, and its TCRdb copy is limited to in-frame clones, with some not included. This sample yields a few hundred thousand clones, of which roughly nine tenths are seen a single time; approximately 4.1% belongs to the top ten. The specimen was peripheral blood. Source of these receptors: a woman aged 55-69 years with COVID-19, enrolled during active disease. Each CDR3 is given with its conserved first and last residue. D genes are given only for firm matches. Clone size is not always given. Where it is, it says once, few, many or a class for expanded clones.

TRBD1	TRBV19	TRBJ2-3	.	TGTGCCAGTAGTACTCTAGACAGGGGAAGTACAGATACGCAGTATTTT	CASSTLDRGSTDTQYF
TRBD1	TRBV7-9	TRBJ1-2	once	TGTGCCAGCAGCTTACTCCCCGGACAGGGCGGTGGCTACACCTTC	CASSLLPGQGGGYTF
.	TRBV3-1/TRBV3-2	TRBJ2-7	.	TGTGCCAGCAGCCGGGCGTCAGGCGAGCAGTACTTC	CASSRASGEQYF
.	TRBV15	TRBJ1-5	.	TGTGCCACCAGGTACTCATCCCATAGCAATCAGCCCCAGCATTTT	CATRYSSHSNQPQHF
.	TRBV19	TRBJ2-1	.	TGTGCCAGTAGAGACAGGTCAGGACCTTACAATGAGCAGTTCTTC	CASRDRSGPYNEQFF
.	TRBV27	TRBJ1-6	.	TGTGCCAGCAGTTCCTCGAGCTCCTATAATTCACCCCTCCACTTT	CASSSSSSYNSPLHF
.	TRBV2	TRBJ1-2	.	TGTGCCAGGGGGGGGAAAGGGAACTATGGCTACACCTTC	CARGGKGNYGYTF
.	TRBV12-3/TRBV12-4	TRBJ1-1	.	TGTGCCAGCAGTCTTTGGGCGGGGACTGAAGCTTTCTTT	CASSLWAGTEAFF
TRBD1	TRBV4-1	TRBJ1-6	.	TGCGCCAGCAGCCAAGATCTTCCGACAGGGAATTCACCCCTCCACTTT	CASSQDLPTGNSPLHF
TRBD2	TRBV19	TRBJ2-1	.	TGTGCCAGTAGTAGGGGACTAGCGGGGATCAATGAGCAGTTCTTC	CASSRGLAGINEQFF
.	TRBV2	TRBJ1-6	.	TGTGCCCTTACCAAGAGCTCCTATAATTCACCCCTCCACTTT	CALTKSSYNSPLHF
.	TRBV18	TRBJ1-4	.	TGTGCCAGCTCACCTCAGTGGGCGCAGGCAACTAATGAAAAACTGTTTTTT	CASSPQWAQATNEKLFF
TRBD1	TRBV28	TRBJ1-5	.	TGTGCCAGCAGAGATCGGACAGGGAGGAGCAGGGCTCAGCCCCAGCATTTT	CASRDRTGRSRAQPQHF
.	TRBV28	TRBJ1-6	.	TGTGCCAGCACTCCAGGCGGGACCCAAAATTCACCCCTCCACTTT	CASTPGGTQNSPLHF
TRBD1	TRBV5-1	TRBJ1-2	.	TGCGCCAGCAGCTTGGTAGTAGGGGGCAGCAATGGCTACACCTTC	CASSLVVGGSNGYTF
TRBD1	TRBV5-6	TRBJ2-4	.	TGTGCCAGCAGCCCCAGGGACAGGCCGCTTCGTCAGTACTTC	CASSPRDRPLRQYF
TRBD1	TRBV16	TRBJ1-2	.	TGTGCCAGCAGCCAATTGGGACAGGGTGGTAACTATGGCTACACCTTC	CASSQLGQGGNYGYTF
TRBD1	TRBV9	TRBJ2-7	once	TGTGCCAGCAGCTTGCTACCGGGACAGGGGGCCTACGAGCAGTACTTC	CASSLLPGQGAYEQYF
.	TRBV2	TRBJ1-2	.	TGTGCCAGCAGTGGATTAACAGGGTTAGATGGCTACACCTTC	CASSGLTGLDGYTF
.	TRBV5-5	TRBJ1-1	.	TGTGCCAGCAGACCATCGACAGGAGGATCGGCTGAAGCTTTCTTT	CASRPSTGGSAEAFF
TRBD1	TRBV6-6	TRBJ1-6	many	TGTGCCAGCAGTCCCAGGGGGGCAGAAAATTCACCCCTCCACTTT	CASSPRGAENSPLHF
.	TRBV19	TRBJ1-3	once	TGTGCCAGCCACTGGGGATTGAGGGCCTCTGGAAACACCATATATTTT	CASHWGLRASGNTIYF
.	TRBV11-2	TRBJ2-1	.	TGTGCCAGCAGCTTAGCACAAATTTACAATGAGCAGTTCTTC	CASSLAQIYNEQFF
TRBD1	TRBV7-9	TRBJ1-3	.	TGTGCCAGCAGCTTCGACAGGGTGACCGGAAACACCATATATTTT	CASSFDRVTGNTIYF
TRBD1	TRBV4-1	TRBJ1-2	.	TGCGCCAGCAGCCGGTTAAGACAGGGGTATGACTATGGCTACACCTTC	CASSRLRQGYDYGYTF
.	TRBV10-3	TRBJ1-1	once	TGTGCCATCAGTGAGTCAGACAGAACGAACACTGAAGCTTTCTTT	CAISESDRTNTEAFF
.	TRBV3-1/TRBV3-2	TRBJ2-7	.	TGTGCCAGCAGCCAAGATCGAGGCAGTATAGCCTTC	CASSQDRGSIAF
TRBD2	TRBV9	TRBJ2-1	.	TGTGCCAGCAGCGAAACCCGACATCTAGCGGGGGGGCTCGGTGAGCAGTTCTTC	CASSETRHLAGGLGEQFF
.	TRBV12-3/TRBV12-4	TRBJ1-2	.	.	CASSLWGTGASF
.	TRBV4-1	TRBJ2-7	.	TGCGCCAGCAGCCAAGATAGGACAGCCGCCTACGAGCAGTACTTC	CASSQDRTAAYEQYF
TRBD1	TRBV14	TRBJ2-3	.	TGTGCCAGCAGCCAAGCGTGGGACAGGGTTGCAGATACGCAGTATTTT	CASSQAWDRVADTQYF